Each of the 23 T cell receptor beta chains below was sequenced from the same sample in a study of cytomegalovirus exposure and HLA in healthy donors. Use of 60 Vbeta and 13 Jbeta primers characterized the PCR. Using immunoSEQ multiplex PCR, the repertoire was profiled, and TCRdb retains in-frame clones only, with some absent. Here the sample spans about 110,000 clones, roughly three fifths being singletons. Sequences were obtained from PBMCs. Receptor source: a man between 25 and 39 years old in good health and CMV-seropositive.

The rearrangement uses TRBV6-5 and TRBJ1-5; D call uncertain. The CDR3 has 12 amino acids. V was trimmed by 5 bases and J by 4 bases, leaving 6 bases between them. Germline V CDR1 and CDR2: MNHEY, SVGAGI. The CDR3 loop reads CASSTVNQPQHF. The CDR3 DNA reads TGTGCCAGCAGTACGGTTAATCAGCCCCAGCATTTT.

V and J are TRBV7-2 and TRBJ1-5; no clear D gene. The length of the CDR3 is 15 residues. V gave up 1 base and J gave up 4 bases, with 11 bases separating them. Germline CDR1 and CDR2: SGHTA and FQGNSA. CDR3 sequence reads: CASSLGYTENQPQHF. The DNA of the CDR3 is TGTGCCAGCAGCTTAGGGTATACGGAGAATCAGCCCCAGCATTTT.

This chain joins TRBV5-1 and TRBJ1-4; D ambiguous. Trimming removed 1 base at V and 0 bases at J, with 7 bases between. Germline-derived CDR1 and CDR2 are SGHRS and YFSETQ. The CDR3 spans 15 residues. For the CDR3, the DNA is TGCGCCAGCAGCTTGACTTTCTCAACTAATGAAAAACTGTTTTTT. Protein product: CASSLTFSTNEKLFF. Filled out from reference TRBV5-1 and TRBJ1-4, the complete variable domain reads KAGVTQTPRYLIKTRGQQVTLSCSPISGHRSVSWYQQTPGQGLQFLFEYFSETQRNKGNFPGRFSGRQFSNSRSEMNVSTLELGDSALYLCASSLTFSTNEKLFFGSGTQLSVL.

The genes are TRBV19 and TRBJ2-1; possible D gene TRBD2, 7 bases. CDR1 LNHDA and CDR2 SQIVND come from the germline V gene (reference sequence). This CDR3 is built from 15 residues. The V and J ends lost 3 bases and 6 bases respectively, with 15 bases between them. The CDR3 protein is CASSITGGRGNEQFF. DNA of the CDR3: TGTGCCAGTAGTATTACGGGGGGCCGGGGCAATGAGCAGTTCTTC.

The V call is TRBV2, the J call TRBJ2-3; the match to TRBD2 covers 11 bases. V dropped 5 bases and J dropped 5; count of bases not matched to a gene: 6. Germline V gene lookup returns CDR1 SNHLY and CDR2 FYNNEI. CDR3 length equals 15 residues. Here the CDR3 reads CASSSSGGAVDTQYF. In DNA, the CDR3 is TGTGCCAGCAGTAGTAGCGGGGGGGCCGTAGATACGCAGTATTTT.

V and J are TRBV20-1 and TRBJ1-4, with D perhaps TRBD1 (5 bases). The germline V gene encodes CDR1 DFQATT and CDR2 SNEGSKA (reference sequence). The CDR3 runs 11 residues. The CDR3 region is CTGRDNEKLFF. CDR3 in DNA: TGCACGGGCAGGGATAATGAAAAACTGTTTTTT.

The gene calls are TRBV19 and TRBJ1-2; 8 bases are shared with TRBD1. The CDR3 length is 14 residues. V was clipped by 10 bases and J by 6 bases; unmatched bases: 13. Germline loops: CDR1 LNHDA, CDR2 SQIVND (reference sequence). CDR3 nucleotide sequence: TGTGCCACAAGGGAACAGGGGGAGATTAATGGCTACACCTTC. It is translated as CATREQGEINGYTF.

The chain joins TRBV30 to TRBJ2-7, with D unclear. The CDR3 spans 11 residues. In germline, CDR1 is GTSNPN, CDR2 SVGIG (reference sequence). Trimming removed 0 bases from V and 7 bases from J, with 7 bases in between. CDR3 in DNA: TGTGCCTGGAGTGTAAGCTATGAGCAGTACTTC. It encodes CAWSVSYEQYF.

The chain joins TRBV5-3 to TRBJ1-3; TRBD1 might be the D (6 bases). TRBV5-3 is marked as an open reading frame, function uncertain. The CDR3 spans 16 residues. Trimming took 5 bases from V and 0 from J, leaving 15 bases between them. CDR3 protein: CARSHLGGPSGNTIYF. The CDR3 bases are TGTGCCAGAAGTCACCTCGGGGGGCCCTCTGGAAACACCATATATTTT.

This chain joins TRBV28 and TRBJ1-5; D uncertain. Trimming removed 3 bases at V and 6 bases at J, with 9 bases between. CDR3 length: 13 amino acids. In germline, CDR1 is MDHEN, CDR2 SYDVKM. As DNA, the CDR3 is TGTGCCAGCAGTTTGATACGAGGTCAGCCCCAGCATTTT. It yields the protein CASSLIRGQPQHF.

The V and J genes are TRBV7-9 and TRBJ1-4; no clear D. The V and J ends lost 3 bases and 8 bases respectively, with 13 bases between them. The germline CDR1 and CDR2 sequences are SEHNR and FQNEAQ (reference sequence). This CDR3 has 14 residues. The chain's CDR3 is CASSLDYGREKLFF. The DNA of the CDR3 is TGTGCCAGCAGCTTGGACTATGGGAGGGAAAAACTGTTTTTT.

This clone was detected only once. V is TRBV6-6 and J is TRBJ2-7; D is uncertain. CDR3 length equals 13 residues. Looked up from germline, CDR1 is MNHNY and CDR2 is SVGAGI (reference sequence). The germline V and J ends were trimmed by 6 bases and 6 bases, with 15 bases remaining between them. CDR3 nucleotides: TGTGCCAGCAGCCCCCGGCTAGTCAGCGAGCAGTACTTC. This encodes CASSPRLVSEQYF.

This clone has just a few counts. The gene calls are TRBV5-6 and TRBJ2-6; a weak D match, TRBD1 (5 bases). V dropped 5 bases and J dropped 0 bases, with 15 bases sitting between them. The CDR3 extends over 17 amino acids. In germline, CDR1 is SGHDT, CDR2 YYEEEE. The CDR3 reads CASSSMGQSSGANVLTF. CDR3 in DNA: TGTGCCAGCAGTTCGATGGGGCAGAGCTCTGGGGCCAACGTCCTGACTTTC.

This chain uses TRBV5-4 with TRBJ2-3, with 13 bases identical to TRBD2. Germline-derived CDR1 and CDR2 are SGHNT and YYREEE (reference sequence). The CDR3 is made up of 16 amino acids. J gave up 5 bases and V 2 bases, and 5 bases lay outside the gene matches. CDR3 bases: TGTGCCAGCAGCTTACGACTAGCGGGGGGAGGAGATACGCAGTATTTT. It encodes CASSLRLAGGGDTQYF.

The chain recombines TRBV30 with TRBJ2-1, with 9 positions matching TRBD2. Germline loops: CDR1 GTSNPN, CDR2 SVGIG (reference sequence). The CDR3 consists of 16 residues. V lost 3 bases to trimming and J lost 4 bases; unmatched junction nucleotides: 10. In DNA, the CDR3 is TGTGCCTGGAGCCCCTGGGCGGGGGGGTTATACAATGAGCAGTTCTTC. Protein: CAWSPWAGGLYNEQFF.

This clone has a handful of counts. The chain carries TRBV28 and TRBJ1-1, with TRBD1 identical over 7 bases. With 6 bases clipped from V and 11 bases from J, the junction kept 12 bases outside the gene matches. CDR3 length equals 13 residues. CDR1 is MDHEN and CDR2 is SYDVKM in the germline V gene. This CDR3 reads CASSFVDRVEAFF. For the CDR3, the DNA is TGTGCCAGCAGCTTCGTAGACAGGGTAGAGGCTTTCTTT.

This clone has only a few counts. The chain uses TRBV29-1 and TRBJ2-7, with D possibly TRBD2 on 5 matching bases. In germline, CDR1 is SQVTM, CDR2 ANQGSEA. The CDR3 covers 11 residues. With 4 bases removed from V and 6 bases from J, the gap between germline ends came to 10 bases. CDR3 region: CSVVTGFEQYF. The CDR3 coding sequence is TGCAGCGTTGTCACGGGGTTCGAGCAGTACTTC.

This clone was recorded a few times. The chain carries TRBV7-9 and TRBJ1-1; D remains unclear. The V gene lost 2 bases and the J gene lost 3 bases, with 7 bases spanning the gap. This CDR3 is built from 13 residues. Looked up from germline, CDR1 is SEHNR and CDR2 is FQNEAQ (reference sequence). The CDR3 nucleotides read TGTGCCAGCAGCTTACCGTCGGACACTGAAGCTTTCTTT. Translated: CASSLPSDTEAFF.

This sequence joins TRBV5-1 and TRBJ1-1; 8 positions agree with TRBD1. Germline CDR1 and CDR2: SGHRS and YFSETQ. J was trimmed by 0 bases and V by 0 bases; bases with no gene match: 4. This CDR3 has 16 amino acids. The CDR3 region is CASSLVGTGMNTEAFF. The CDR3 DNA sequence: TGCGCCAGCAGCTTGGTAGGGACAGGAATGAACACTGAAGCTTTCTTT.

The chain couples TRBV10-3 to TRBJ2-7, with TRBD2 identical over 15 bases. Looked up from germline, CDR1 is ENHRY and CDR2 is SYGVKD. V shed 11 bases, J shed 5 bases, and the junction held 16 bases outside the gene matches. The CDR3 extends over 17 amino acids. Written as DNA, the CDR3 is TGTGCCGCGCAAGGGACTAGCGGGGGGCCTAACATCAACGAGCAGTACTTC. Translating gives CAAQGTSGGPNINEQYF.

This chain connects TRBV18 to TRBJ1-1, with a possible D match to TRBD1 (5 bases). CDR1 and CDR2 from the germline V gene are KGHSH and LQKENI. The V end lost 1 base, the J end lost 0 bases, and 6 bases lay between the germline ends. The CDR3 is 14 amino acids. CDR3 bases: TGTGCCAGCTCACCACAGGGGATGAACACTGAAGCTTTCTTT. Translating it yields CASSPQGMNTEAFF.

The gene calls are TRBV5-4 and TRBJ2-3, with D possibly TRBD1 on 5 matching bases. Trimming shortened V by 3 bases and J by 4 bases, and 9 bases separated the two germline ends. This CDR3 is 13 amino acids long. Germline CDR1 reads SGHNT; CDR2 reads YYREEE (reference sequence). CDR3 nucleotide sequence: TGTGCCAGCAGCTGGCAGGGCGCAGATACGCAGTATTTT. Protein: CASSWQGADTQYF. Supplemented by reference TRBV5-4 and TRBJ2-3, the full variable domain reads ETGVTQSPTHLIKTRGQQVTLRCSSQSGHNTVSWYQQALGQGPQFIFQYYREEENGRGNFPPRFSGLQFPNYSSELNVNALELDDSALYLCASSWQGADTQYFGPGTRLTVL.

J is TRBJ2-1 and V is TRBV2; D possibly corresponds to TRBD2 (5 bases). The germline V and J ends were trimmed by 2 bases and 0 bases, with 8 bases remaining between them. Germline V gene sequence: CDR1 SNHLY, CDR2 FYNNEI. CDR3 length: 15 amino acids. The CDR3 here is CASSESGTSYNEQFF. The CDR3 DNA follows: TGTGCCAGCAGTGAAAGCGGTACCTCCTACAATGAGCAGTTCTTC.